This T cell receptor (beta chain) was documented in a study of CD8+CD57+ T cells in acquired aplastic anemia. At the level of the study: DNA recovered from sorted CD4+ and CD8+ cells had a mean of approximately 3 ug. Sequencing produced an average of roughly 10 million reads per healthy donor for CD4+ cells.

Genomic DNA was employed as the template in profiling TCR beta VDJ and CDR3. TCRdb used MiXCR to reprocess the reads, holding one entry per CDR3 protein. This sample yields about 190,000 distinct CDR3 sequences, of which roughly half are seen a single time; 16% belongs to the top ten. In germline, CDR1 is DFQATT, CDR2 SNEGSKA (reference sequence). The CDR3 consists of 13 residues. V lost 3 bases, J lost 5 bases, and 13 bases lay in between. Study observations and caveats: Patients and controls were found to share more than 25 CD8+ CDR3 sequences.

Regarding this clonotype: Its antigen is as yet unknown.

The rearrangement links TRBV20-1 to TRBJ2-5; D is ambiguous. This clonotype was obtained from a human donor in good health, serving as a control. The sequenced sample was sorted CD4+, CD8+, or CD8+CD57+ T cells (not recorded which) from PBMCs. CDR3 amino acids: CSASLGTHETQYF. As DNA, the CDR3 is TGCAGTGCTAGTCTTGGCACCCATGAGACCCAGTACTTC.